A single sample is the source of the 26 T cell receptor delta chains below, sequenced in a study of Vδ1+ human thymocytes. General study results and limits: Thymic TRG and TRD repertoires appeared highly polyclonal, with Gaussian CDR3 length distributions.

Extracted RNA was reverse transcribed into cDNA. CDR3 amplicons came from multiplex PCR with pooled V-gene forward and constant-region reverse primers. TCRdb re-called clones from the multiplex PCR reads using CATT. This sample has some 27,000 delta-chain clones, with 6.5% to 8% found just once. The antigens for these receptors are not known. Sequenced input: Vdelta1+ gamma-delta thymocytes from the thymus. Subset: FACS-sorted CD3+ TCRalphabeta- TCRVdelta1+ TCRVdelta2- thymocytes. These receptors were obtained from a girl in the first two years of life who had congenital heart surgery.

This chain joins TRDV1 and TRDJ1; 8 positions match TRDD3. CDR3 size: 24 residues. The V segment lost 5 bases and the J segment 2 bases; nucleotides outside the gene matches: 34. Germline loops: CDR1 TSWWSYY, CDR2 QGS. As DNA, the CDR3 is TGTGCTCTTGGGAAACGAACATTGATCTTCCGTATCGATCCTCCGGGGGATAAAACCGATAAACTCATCTTT. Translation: CALGKRTLIFRIDPPGDKTDKLIF.

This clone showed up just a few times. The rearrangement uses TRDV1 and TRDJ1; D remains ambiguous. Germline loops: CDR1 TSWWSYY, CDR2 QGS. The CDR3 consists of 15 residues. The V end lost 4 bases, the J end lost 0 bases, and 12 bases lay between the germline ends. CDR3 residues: CALGGPAAYTDKLIF. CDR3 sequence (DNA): TGTGCTCTTGGGGGACCAGCGGCGTACACCGATAAACTCATCTTT.

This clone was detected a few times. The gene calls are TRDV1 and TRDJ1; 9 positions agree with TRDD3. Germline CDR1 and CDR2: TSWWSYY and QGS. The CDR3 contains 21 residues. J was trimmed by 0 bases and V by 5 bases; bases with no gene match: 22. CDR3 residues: CALGNYGSGGDTAMYTDKLIF. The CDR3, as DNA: TGTGCTCTTGGGAACTACGGTTCAGGGGGGGATACCGCCATGTACACCGATAAACTCATCTTT.

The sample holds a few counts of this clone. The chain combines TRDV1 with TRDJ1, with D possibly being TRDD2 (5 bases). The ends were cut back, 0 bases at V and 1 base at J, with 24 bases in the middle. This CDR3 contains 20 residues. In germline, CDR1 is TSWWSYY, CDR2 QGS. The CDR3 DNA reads TGTGCTCTTGGGGAACTTCTATCGCCCCTACTAAGAAGTTCCACCGATAAACTCATCTTT. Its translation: CALGELLSPLLRSSTDKLIF.

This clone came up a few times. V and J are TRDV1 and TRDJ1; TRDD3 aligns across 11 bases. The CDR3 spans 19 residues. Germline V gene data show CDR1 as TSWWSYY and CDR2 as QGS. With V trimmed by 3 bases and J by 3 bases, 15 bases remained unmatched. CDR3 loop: CALGDPIIVLGDRADKLIF. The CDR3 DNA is TGTGCTCTTGGGGATCCTATTATCGTACTGGGGGATAGGGCCGATAAACTCATCTTT.

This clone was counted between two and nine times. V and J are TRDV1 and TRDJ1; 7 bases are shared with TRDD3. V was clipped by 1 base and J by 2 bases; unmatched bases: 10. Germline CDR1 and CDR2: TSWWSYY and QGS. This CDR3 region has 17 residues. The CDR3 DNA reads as TGTGCTCTTGGGGAACACCGGGGGGGATTCCGTACCGATAAACTCATCTTT. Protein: CALGEHRGGFRTDKLIF.

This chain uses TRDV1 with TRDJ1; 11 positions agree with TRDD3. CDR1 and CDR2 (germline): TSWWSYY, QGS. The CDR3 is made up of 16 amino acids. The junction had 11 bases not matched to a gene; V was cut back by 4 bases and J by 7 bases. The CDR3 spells CALGGPMGDTRRKLIF. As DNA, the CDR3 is TGTGCTCTTGGGGGACCGATGGGGGATACGCGTCGTAAACTCATCTTT.

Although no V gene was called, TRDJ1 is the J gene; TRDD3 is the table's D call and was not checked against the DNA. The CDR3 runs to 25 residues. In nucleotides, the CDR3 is TGTGCTCTTGGGGAACATAATCTCCCCCCCTCTACGGCCTGGGGGATAATGGGGGAAACCGATAAACTCATCTTT. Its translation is CALGEHNLPPSTAWGIMGETDKLIF.

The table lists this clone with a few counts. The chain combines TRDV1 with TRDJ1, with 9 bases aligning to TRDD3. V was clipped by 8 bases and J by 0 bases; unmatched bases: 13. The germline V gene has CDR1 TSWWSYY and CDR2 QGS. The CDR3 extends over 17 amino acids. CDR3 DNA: TGTGCTCTTTTGGGTCCTGGGGGATCATGTCACACCGATAAACTCATCTTT. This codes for CALLGPGGSCHTDKLIF.

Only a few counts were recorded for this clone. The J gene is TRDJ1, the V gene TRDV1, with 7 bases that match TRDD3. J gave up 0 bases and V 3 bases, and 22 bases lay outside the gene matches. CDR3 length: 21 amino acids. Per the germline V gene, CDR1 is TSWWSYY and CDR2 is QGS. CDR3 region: CALGDPPCWGERGSYTDKLIF. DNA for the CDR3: TGTGCTCTTGGGGACCCTCCTTGCTGGGGGGAGAGGGGATCGTACACCGATAAACTCATCTTT.

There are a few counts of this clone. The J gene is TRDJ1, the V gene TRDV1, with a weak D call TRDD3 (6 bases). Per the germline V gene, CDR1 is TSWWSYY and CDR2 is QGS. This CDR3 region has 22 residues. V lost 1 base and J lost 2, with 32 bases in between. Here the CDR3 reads CALGERAATHASGGRGTDKLIF. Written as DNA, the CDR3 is TGTGCTCTTGGGGAACGGGCCGCCACGCACGCTAGCGGGGGAAGGGGGACCGATAAACTCATCTTT.

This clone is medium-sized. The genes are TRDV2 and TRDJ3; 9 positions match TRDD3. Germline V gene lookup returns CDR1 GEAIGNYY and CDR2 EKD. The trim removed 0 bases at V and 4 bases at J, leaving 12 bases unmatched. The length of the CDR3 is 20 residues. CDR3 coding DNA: TGTGCCTGTGACACCGTGAATGCCTGGGGGATCCCTTGGGACACCCGACAGATGTTTTTC. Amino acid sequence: CACDTVNAWGIPWDTRQMFF.

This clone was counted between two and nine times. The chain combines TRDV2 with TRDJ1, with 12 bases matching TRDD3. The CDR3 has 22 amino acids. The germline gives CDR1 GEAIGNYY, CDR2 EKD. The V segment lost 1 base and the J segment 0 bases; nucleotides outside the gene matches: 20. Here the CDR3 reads CACDTLDPPYWGILPYTDKLIF. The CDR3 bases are TGTGCCTGTGACACTTTGGATCCGCCGTACTGGGGGATACTCCCGTACACCGATAAACTCATCTTT.

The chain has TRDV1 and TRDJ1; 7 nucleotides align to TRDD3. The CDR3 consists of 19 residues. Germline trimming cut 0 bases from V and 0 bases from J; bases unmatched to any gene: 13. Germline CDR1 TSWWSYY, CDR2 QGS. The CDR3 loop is CALGELFLSLGVYTDKLIF. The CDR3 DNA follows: TGTGCTCTTGGGGAACTATTCCTTTCCCTGGGGGTCTACACCGATAAACTCATCTTT.

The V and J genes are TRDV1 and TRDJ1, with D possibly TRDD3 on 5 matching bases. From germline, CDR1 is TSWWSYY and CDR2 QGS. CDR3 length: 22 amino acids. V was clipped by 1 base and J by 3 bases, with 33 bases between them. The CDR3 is CALGEHPGPKLRSGSLADKLIF. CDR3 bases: TGTGCTCTTGGGGAACACCCAGGGCCAAAACTACGGTCTGGGTCTTTGGCCGATAAACTCATCTTT.

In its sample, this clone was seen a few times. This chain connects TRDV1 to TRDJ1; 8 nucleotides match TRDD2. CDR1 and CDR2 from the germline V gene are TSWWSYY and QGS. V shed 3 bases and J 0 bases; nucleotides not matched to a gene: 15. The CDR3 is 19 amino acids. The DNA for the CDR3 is TGTGCTCTTGGGGACCTTCTTCCTACTCTTACTATTTACACCGATAAACTCATCTTT. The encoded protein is CALGDLLPTLTIYTDKLIF.

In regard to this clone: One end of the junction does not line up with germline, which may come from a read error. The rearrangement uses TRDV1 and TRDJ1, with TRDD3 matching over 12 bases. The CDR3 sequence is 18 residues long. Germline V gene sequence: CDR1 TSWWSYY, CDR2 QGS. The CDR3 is CALGETGGYQTYTDKLIF. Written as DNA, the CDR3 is TGTGCTCTTGGGGAAACTGGGGGATACCAGACGTACACCGATAAGCTCATCTTT.

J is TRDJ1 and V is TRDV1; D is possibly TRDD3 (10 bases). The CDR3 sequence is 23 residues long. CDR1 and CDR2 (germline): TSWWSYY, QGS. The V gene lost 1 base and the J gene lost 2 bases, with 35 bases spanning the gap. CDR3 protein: CALGEPPLLPTKYWGIMTDKLIF. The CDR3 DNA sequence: TGTGCTCTTGGGGAACCCCCCCTCCTTCCTACGAAGTACTGGGGGATTATGACCGATAAACTCATCTTT.

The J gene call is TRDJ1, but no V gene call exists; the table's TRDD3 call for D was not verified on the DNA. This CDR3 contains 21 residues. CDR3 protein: CALGELNLTGGYVSYTDKLIF. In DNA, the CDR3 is TGTGCTCTTGGGGAGCTCAACCTAACTGGGGGATACGTGTCGTACACCGATAAACTCATCTTT.

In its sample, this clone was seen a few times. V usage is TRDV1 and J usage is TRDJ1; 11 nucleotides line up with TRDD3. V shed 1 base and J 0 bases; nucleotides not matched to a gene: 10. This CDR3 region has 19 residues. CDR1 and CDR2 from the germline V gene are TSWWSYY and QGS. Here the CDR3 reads CALGEQRGDGGYDTDKLIF. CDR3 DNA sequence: TGTGCTCTTGGGGAACAACGGGGAGATGGGGGATACGACACCGATAAACTCATCTTT.

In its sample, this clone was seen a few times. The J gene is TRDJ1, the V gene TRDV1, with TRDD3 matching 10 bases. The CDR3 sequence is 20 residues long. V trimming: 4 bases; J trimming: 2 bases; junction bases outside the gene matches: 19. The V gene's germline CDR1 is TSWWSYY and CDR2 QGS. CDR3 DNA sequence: TGTGCTCTTGGGGCCTGGGACCATACTGGGGGATTTTCGAGGACCGATAAACTCATCTTT. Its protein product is CALGAWDHTGGFSRTDKLIF.

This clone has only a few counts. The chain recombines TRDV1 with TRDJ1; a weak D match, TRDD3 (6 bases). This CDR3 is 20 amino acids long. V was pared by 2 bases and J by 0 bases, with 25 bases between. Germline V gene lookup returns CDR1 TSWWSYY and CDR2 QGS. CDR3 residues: CALGEEFAWLGMPYTDKLIF. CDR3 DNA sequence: TGTGCTCTTGGGGAAGAATTCGCCTGGCTGGGGATGCCCTACACCGATAAACTCATCTTT.

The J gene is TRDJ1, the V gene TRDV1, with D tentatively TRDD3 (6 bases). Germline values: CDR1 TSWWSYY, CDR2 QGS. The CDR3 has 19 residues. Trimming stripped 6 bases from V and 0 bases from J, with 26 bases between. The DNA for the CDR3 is TGTGCTCTTGGCGGCCTACCCCACTGGGATGGCCTGTACACCGATAAACTCATCTTT. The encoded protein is CALGGLPHWDGLYTDKLIF.

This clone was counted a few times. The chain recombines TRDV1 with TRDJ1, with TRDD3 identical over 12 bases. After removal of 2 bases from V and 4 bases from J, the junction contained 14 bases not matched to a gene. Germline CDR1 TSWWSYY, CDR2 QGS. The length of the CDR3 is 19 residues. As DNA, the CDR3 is TGTGCTCTTGGGGAAAGGGGGAACTGGGGGATACTGGAGGTCGATAAACTCATCTTT. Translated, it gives CALGERGNWGILEVDKLIF.

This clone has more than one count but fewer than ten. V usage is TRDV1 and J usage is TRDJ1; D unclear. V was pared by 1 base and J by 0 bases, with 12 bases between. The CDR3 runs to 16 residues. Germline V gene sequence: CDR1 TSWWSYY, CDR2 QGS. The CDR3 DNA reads TGTGCTCTTGGGGAACGATCCGAGGGGTACACCGATAAACTCATCTTT. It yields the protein CALGERSEGYTDKLIF.

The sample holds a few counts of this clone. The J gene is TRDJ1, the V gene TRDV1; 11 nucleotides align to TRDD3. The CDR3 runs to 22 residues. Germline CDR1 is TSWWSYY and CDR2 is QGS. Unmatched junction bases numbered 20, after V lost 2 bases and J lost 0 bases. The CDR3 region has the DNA TGTGCTCTTGGGGAAAACCGGGCCTTCCTACGCTCCTGGGGGATACACACCGATAAACTCATCTTT. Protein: CALGENRAFLRSWGIHTDKLIF.